Below are 24 T cell receptor beta chains sequenced from a single sample in a study of a mutant IDH1 vaccine in newly diagnosed glioma. These receptors lack a known antigen. Sequencing used immunoSEQ multiplex PCR; TCRdb keeps in-frame clones, though not all of them. This sample carries tens of thousands of clones, around 78% of them seen once, and the ten largest clones take 6.3%. This sample's time point: week 23, last vaccination. The investigators gave 300 ug of mutant IDH1 20-mer peptide in each vaccine dose, together with topical imiquimod. Sequencing used PBMCs, obtained from a glioma patient whose treatment included an IDH1 peptide vaccine. These receptor sequences come from a woman aged 40 to 50 with glioma. Some clones in this sample may be carry-over from other donors' samples.

The chain links TRBV27 to TRBJ2-3; D is ambiguous. This CDR3 is 14 amino acids long. From germline, CDR1 is MNHEY and CDR2 SMNVEV (reference sequence). The V end lost 2 bases, the J end lost 5 bases, and 11 bases lay between the germline ends. Here the CDR3 DNA reads TGTGCCAGCAGTTTACGGCAAGCTCGAGATACGCAGTATTTT. This codes for CASSLRQARDTQYF.

This chain uses TRBV28 with TRBJ1-2, with 7 nucleotides matching TRBD1. V gave up 7 bases and J gave up 1 base; unmatched junction bases: 9. Germline V gene sequence: CDR1 MDHEN, CDR2 SYDVKM. The CDR3 has 15 residues. CDR3 in DNA: TGTGCCAGCAATACCCCCGGACAGGTTAACTATGGCTACACCTTC. Its translation: CASNTPGQVNYGYTF.

The chain has TRBV18 and TRBJ1-1; a possible D gene is TRBD1 (5 bases). Germline V gives CDR1 KGHSH, CDR2 LQKENI. Trimming cost V 3 bases and J 6 bases, with 17 bases left between them. The CDR3 extends over 15 amino acids. The CDR3 reads CASSPSQGKSPEAFF. Here the CDR3 DNA reads TGTGCCAGCTCACCGAGTCAGGGTAAAAGTCCTGAAGCTTTCTTT.

This chain uses TRBV14 with TRBJ2-1, with 10 bases identical to TRBD2. Trimming at V came to 1 base and at J to 7 bases, leaving 10 bases not matched to a gene. The CDR3 sequence is 17 residues long. CDR1 and CDR2 from the germline V gene are SGHDN and FVKESK. CDR3 residues: CASSQVSLAGERNEQFF. As DNA, the CDR3 is TGTGCCAGCAGCCAAGTATCGCTAGCGGGGGAACGTAATGAGCAGTTCTTC.

This clone was counted a single time. The gene calls are TRBV19 and TRBJ2-3; D is undetermined. CDR3 size: 14 residues. The V and J ends lost 3 bases and 5 bases respectively, with 12 bases between them. Germline V gene data show CDR1 as LNHDA and CDR2 as SQIVND (reference sequence). This CDR3 reads CASSMVGRGDTQYF. The CDR3 nucleotides are TGTGCCAGTAGTATGGTAGGGCGAGGAGATACGCAGTATTTT.

The chain carries TRBV19 and TRBJ1-2; D may be TRBD1 (6 bases). The CDR3 loop spans 16 amino acids. The germline V gene encodes CDR1 LNHDA and CDR2 SQIVND (reference sequence). Trimming shortened V by 3 bases and J by 6 bases, and 20 bases separated the two germline ends. CDR3 loop: CASSIPAGDLGDGYTF. In DNA form, the CDR3 reads TGTGCCAGTAGTATTCCGGCAGGGGACCTAGGGGATGGCTACACCTTC.

The chain couples TRBV27 to TRBJ2-3; no firm D call. Trimming removed 5 bases at V and 1 base at J, with 4 bases between. Germline CDR1 is MNHEY and CDR2 is SMNVEV (reference sequence). The CDR3 length is 12 residues. This CDR3 reads CASSHRTDTQYF. In nucleotides, the CDR3 is TGTGCCAGCAGTCACCGCACAGATACGCAGTATTTT.

The chain recombines TRBV21-1 with TRBJ1-5; TRBD1, the D gene given by the table, was not confirmed from the DNA. TRBV21-1 is labeled a pseudogene. The length of the CDR3 is 20 residues. In DNA, the CDR3 is TGTGCCAGCAGCAAAGGGGGCGGACAGGGCCCCGAGGGGAGCAATCAGCCCCAGCATTTT. Translating it yields CASSKGGGQGPEGSNQPQHF.

The gene calls are TRBV5-1 and TRBJ2-3, with 7 positions matching TRBD1. J lost 2 bases, V lost 4 bases, and 7 bases had no gene match. The CDR3 loop spans 15 amino acids. Germline CDR1 is SGHRS and CDR2 is YFSETQ. The CDR3 loop is CASSHGDRDTDTQYF. For the CDR3, the DNA is TGCGCCAGCAGCCACGGGGACAGAGACACAGATACGCAGTATTTT.

This chain connects TRBV6-5 to TRBJ2-7; the match to TRBD1 covers 8 bases. CDR1 is MNHEY, CDR2 SVGAGI, per germline. The V and J ends lost 3 bases and 6 bases, in that order; junction bases with no gene match: 7. CDR3 length: 14 residues. CDR3: CASSYGTGKGEQYF. In DNA, the CDR3 is TGTGCCAGCAGTTATGGGACAGGAAAAGGCGAGCAGTACTTC.

To note about this clone: A read error may produce the germline difference seen at one junction end. The CDR3 nucleotides are TGTTCCACTGGGGGTGAGCAGTTCTTC. It codes for CSTGGEQFF. The chain recombines TRBV20-1 with TRBJ2-1, with D possibly being TRBD1 or TRBD2 (5 bases each). CDR3 length: 9 amino acids. Germline CDR1 DFQATT, CDR2 SNEGSKA (reference sequence).

This chain connects TRBV4-1 to TRBJ1-2, with 8 bases lining up with TRBD1. This CDR3 region has 18 residues. The germline V gene encodes CDR1 MGHRA and CDR2 YSYEKL. V shed 0 bases and J 2 bases; nucleotides not matched to a gene: 11. Written as DNA, the CDR3 is TGCGCCAGCAGCCAAGAAGCCGGGACAGGAACCTTGAACTATGGCTACACCTTC. It is translated as CASSQEAGTGTLNYGYTF.

The chain combines TRBV11-2 with TRBJ2-7; the D is unclear. The CDR3 contains 16 residues. With 1 base removed from V and 3 bases from J, the gap between germline ends came to 16 bases. From germline, CDR1 is SGHAT and CDR2 FQNNGV. CDR3 coding DNA: TGTGCCAGCAGCTTAGTTATCAACGACCCTTTCTACGAGCAGTACTTC. It yields the protein CASSLVINDPFYEQYF.

The genes are TRBV28 and TRBJ1-5; possibly TRBD1 for D (6 bases). In germline, CDR1 is MDHEN, CDR2 SYDVKM. Trimming stripped 2 bases from V and 3 bases from J, with 8 bases between. The CDR3 has 14 amino acids. CDR3 coding DNA: TGTGCCAGCAGTTTAAGGACAGTCAATCAGCCCCAGCATTTT. It codes for CASSLRTVNQPQHF.

This chain connects TRBV9 to TRBJ2-4; 7 bases are a match to TRBD1. The CDR3 extends over 19 amino acids. Unmatched junction bases numbered 16, after V lost 4 bases and J lost 0 bases. CDR1 is SGDLS, CDR2 YYNGEE, per germline. CDR3 protein: CASSPRWGDRDIAKNIQYF. The CDR3 DNA follows: TGTGCCAGCAGCCCCCGGTGGGGAGACAGGGATATAGCCAAAAACATTCAGTACTTC.

This clone has more than one count but fewer than ten. This chain joins TRBV6-5 and TRBJ1-2; tentatively, D is TRBD1 (6 bases). The CDR3 covers 14 residues. Trimming stripped 7 bases from V and 1 base from J, with 13 bases between. CDR1 and CDR2 from the germline V gene are MNHEY and SVGAGI. CDR3 in amino acids: CASTTNRDNYGYTF. The CDR3, as DNA: TGTGCCAGCACGACAAACAGGGATAACTATGGCTACACCTTC.

Regarding this clone: A read error may account for a junction end that differs from germline. V and J are TRBV7-7 and TRBJ2-7; 12 bases match TRBD2. CDR1 is SSHAT and CDR2 is FNYEAQ in the germline V gene (reference sequence). This CDR3 spans 17 amino acids. This CDR3 is CASSPRSGLAGLGEQYF. The CDR3 DNA reads TGTGCTAGCAGCCCTCGTTCTGGACTAGCGGGATTAGGCGAGCAGTACTTC. The whole variable domain, filled in from reference TRBV7-7 and TRBJ2-7, reads GAGVSQSPRYKVTKRGQDVTLRCDPISSHATLYWYQQALGQGPEFLTYFNYEAQPDKSGLPSDRFSAERPEGSISTLTIQRTEQRDSAMYRCASSPRSGLAGLGEQYFGPGTRLTVT.

This clone is medium-sized within its sample. The rearrangement joins TRBV4-1 to TRBJ2-4; D is unclear. The ends were cut back, 1 base at V and 0 bases at J, with 19 bases in the middle. The CDR3 spans 19 residues. The germline gives CDR1 MGHRA, CDR2 YSYEKL. The CDR3 region is CASSQGEALTKLAKNIQYF. The CDR3 coding sequence is TGCGCCAGCAGCCAAGGTGAGGCCCTCACGAAACTAGCCAAAAACATTCAGTACTTC.

The V gene is TRBV7-9, the J gene TRBJ1-3; D gene uncertain. The CDR3 has 19 amino acids. The germline V gene has CDR1 SEHNR and CDR2 FQNEAQ (reference sequence). The V end lost 6 bases, the J end lost 0 bases, and 24 bases lay between the germline ends. CDR3 sequence reads: CASSFGIKLQAGSGNTIYF. For the CDR3, the DNA is TGTGCCAGCAGTTTTGGGATAAAGTTGCAGGCCGGCTCTGGAAACACCATATATTTT.

The chain combines TRBV7-8 with TRBJ2-7; D unresolved. The germline CDR1 and CDR2 sequences are SGHVS and FQNEAQ. V was shortened by 5 bases and J by 0 bases, with 8 bases between the two germline ends. The CDR3 has 13 residues. CDR3 nucleotides: TGTGCCAGCAGCAAGGACCCCTCCTACGAGCAGTACTTC. This codes for CASSKDPSYEQYF.

The chain has TRBV7-7 and TRBJ2-2; 9 positions match TRBD1. From germline, CDR1 is SSHAT and CDR2 FNYEAQ (reference sequence). The CDR3 loop spans 13 amino acids. The CDR3 sequence: CADRDRVAGELFF. The CDR3 region has the DNA TGTGCTGACCGGGACAGGGTGGCCGGGGAGCTGTTTTTT.

The chain combines TRBV19 with TRBJ1-1; 8 nucleotides match TRBD1. The CDR3 spans 15 residues. V trimming: 3 bases; J trimming: 7 bases; junction bases outside the gene matches: 10. Per germline, CDR1 LNHDA and CDR2 SQIVND (reference sequence). The CDR3 region is CASSIVQGAHIEAFF. The CDR3 nucleotides read TGTGCCAGTAGTATCGTGCAGGGGGCGCATATTGAAGCTTTCTTT.

The chain carries TRBV5-1 and TRBJ2-7; possible D gene TRBD2, 5 bases. The length of the CDR3 is 16 residues. The V end was cut by 4 bases, the J end by 6 bases, with 23 bases between. The V gene's germline CDR1 is SGHRS and CDR2 YFSETQ. The CDR3 bases are TGCGCCAGCAGCGACCCGAGTTCTAGCAGAGTACGCGAGCAGTACTTC. The encoded protein is CASSDPSSSRVREQYF. Full variable domain (outside the CDR3, taken from reference TRBV5-1 and TRBJ2-7): KAGVTQTPRYLIKTRGQQVTLSCSPISGHRSVSWYQQTPGQGLQFLFEYFSETQRNKGNFPGRFSGRQFSNSRSEMNVSTLELGDSALYLCASSDPSSSRVREQYFGPGTRLTVT.

This chain connects TRBV4-3 to TRBJ2-5, with D perhaps TRBD1 or TRBD2 (7 bases each). This CDR3 is built from 17 residues. Germline-derived CDR1 and CDR2 are LGHNA and YSLEER. Trimming took 1 base from V and 4 from J, leaving 19 bases between them. The CDR3 sequence: CASSQGGGQPIGETQYF. The CDR3 nucleotides are TGCGCCAGCAGCCAAGGGGGGGGACAGCCGATAGGAGAGACCCAGTACTTC.